This TCR beta chain was identified in a study of shared clonotypes between healthy human individuals. Replicate PCRs from sorted subsets contained 200 ng DNA, which is some 29,000 T cell genomes. Profiled with immunoSEQ multiplex PCR; TCRdb holds only in-frame clones, not every one. This sample has over 2,000,000 clones, with approximately 92% found just once. Concerning this clone itself: Its antigen is undetermined.

Overall study findings and caveats: Blood was the sole source, and tissue repertoires probably differ.

Naive CD8 cells lacked CD45RO, underwent positive selection for CCR7 and left out terminally differentiated effector memory CD45RA+ cells. Per the germline V gene, CDR1 is SQVTM and CDR2 is ANQGSEA. The CDR3 spans 13 residues. Unmatched junction bases numbered 5, after V lost 7 bases and J lost 2 bases. This sequence was found in a young man in good health. Some clones in this sample may be carry-over from other donors' samples. Sequencing was performed on naive CD8+ T cells from PBMCs. This chain joins TRBV29-1 and TRBJ1-2; 9 bases fit TRBD1. The CDR3 is CSASDRGNYGYTF. Here the CDR3 DNA reads TGCAGCGCATCAGACAGGGGGAACTATGGCTACACCTTC.